This entry lists 7 T cell receptor beta chains sequenced from one sample in a study of T cell responses to AZD1222 COVID-19 vaccine (dated by TCRdb to the early 2020s). Libraries were constructed by the immunoSEQ multiplex PCR assay. The table was pulled from immuneACCESS by TCRdb, which kept in-frame rearrangements only. Such tables lose some clones; where checked, under half of the loss comes from unresolved V genes, and the rest has no known cause. The sample records around 140,000 clones, roughly 89% of which are singletons. Around 5.9% of the sample goes to the ten largest clones. The time point tag for this specimen amounts to: baseline before first vaccination. This material consisted of peripheral blood, taken on day 0 of AZD1222 vaccination. All receptors come from an adult in good health.

This clone was found once. This sequence joins TRBV10-3 and TRBJ1-4; a possible D gene is TRBD1 (5 bases). This CDR3 spans 14 amino acids. Trimming took off 6 bases at V and 7 bases at J, with 15 bases between the two ends. Germline CDR1 is ENHRY and CDR2 is SYGVKD. The CDR3 DNA reads as TGTGCCATCAGAAAGGACAAATTCGGTGAAAAACTGTTTTTT. Translation: CAIRKDKFGEKLFF.

The chain couples TRBV10-2 to TRBJ2-7, with D unresolved. V lost 0 bases and J 7 bases, leaving 10 bases between the germline ends. CDR1 is WSHSY and CDR2 is SAAADI in the germline V gene. This CDR3 contains 13 residues. CDR3 loop: CASSESFGGEQYF. The CDR3 nucleotides are TGCGCCAGCAGTGAGTCGTTCGGTGGGGAGCAGTACTTC.

V gene TRBV5-4 combines with J gene TRBJ2-1; D gene unclear. The CDR3 loop spans 17 amino acids. The ends were cut back, 0 bases at V and 7 bases at J, with 20 bases in the middle. Germline CDR1 SGHNT, CDR2 YYREEE (reference sequence). CDR3 region: CASSLGAQDSIRNEQFF. CDR3 DNA: TGTGCCAGCAGCTTGGGGGCCCAGGATAGTATTAGGAATGAGCAGTTCTTC.

The chain joins TRBV24-1 to TRBJ2-3; D may be TRBD2 (6 bases). The CDR3 length is 13 residues. CDR1 and CDR2 from the germline V gene are KGHDR and SFDVKD. V lost 11 bases and J 2 bases, leaving 13 bases between the germline ends. CDR3 region: CAIRDSDTDTQYF. The CDR3 DNA reads as TGTGCCATCCGGGACTCAGACACAGATACGCAGTATTTT.

V usage is TRBV5-4 and J usage is TRBJ1-3; a weak D match, TRBD1 (6 bases). This CDR3 is built from 15 residues. Germline V gene sequence: CDR1 SGHNT, CDR2 YYREEE (reference sequence). V was shortened by 0 bases and J by 4 bases, with 11 bases between the two germline ends. CDR3 nucleotide sequence: TGTGCCAGCAGCTTGGCAGGGGCAGCCGGAAACACCATATATTTT. Residues: CASSLAGAAGNTIYF.

This clone was seen only once. The chain links TRBV6-2 or TRBV6-3 to TRBJ1-4; a weak D match, TRBD1 (5 bases). Trimming removed 2 bases from V and 3 bases from J, with 7 bases in between. The V gene's germline CDR1 is MNHEY and CDR2 SVGEGT. CDR3 length: 14 amino acids. The CDR3 DNA is TGTGCCAGCAGTTACCGGGGACCTAATGAAAAACTGTTTTTT. Translated, it gives CASSYRGPNEKLFF.

The chain couples TRBV4-3 to TRBJ1-4; TRBD1 is a possible D gene (5 bases). V was clipped by 0 bases and J by 5 bases, with 13 bases between them. Looked up from germline, CDR1 is LGHNA and CDR2 is YSLEER. The length of the CDR3 is 16 residues. CDR3 protein: CASSQDRGGPNEKLFF. The CDR3 region has the DNA TGCGCCAGCAGCCAAGATCGCGGGGGACCAAATGAAAAACTGTTTTTT.